The 3 T cell receptor beta chains given below trace back to one sample, sequenced in a study of early T cells in non-severe SARS-CoV-2 infection. TCRdb reanalysed the 5' RACE reads using MiXCR and keeps one entry per CDR3 protein. Of about 28,000 distinct CDR3 sequences listed, about 4.9% were seen once; the top ten hold about 6%. Sequenced here: whole blood, sampled at baseline. The receptors derive from an adult who was a healthcare worker with PCR-confirmed SARS-CoV-2 infection or an uninfected control (not recorded which).

This clonotype was found many times. The V call is TRBV4-2, the J call TRBJ2-3, with 7 bases matching TRBD2. Germline assignment: CDR1 LGHNA and CDR2 YNFKEQ. This CDR3 is 15 amino acids long. Trimming cost V 4 bases and J 0 bases; bases outside gene matches: 4. In nucleotides, the CDR3 is TGTGCCAGCAGCCCTCGGGGGGAAAGCACAGATACGCAGTATTTT. It translates to CASSPRGESTDTQYF.

The sample holds many counts of this clonotype. The DNA for the CDR3 is TGTGCCAGCAGCCTTTTCCTGGAATGGGGCACAGATACGCAGTATTTT. It codes for CASSLFLEWGTDTQYF. The chain is built from TRBV12-3 or TRBV12-4 and TRBJ2-3; the D is unclear. There are 16 residues in the CDR3. V dropped 6 bases and J dropped 1 base, with 17 bases sitting between them.

This clonotype has a count of ten or more. The rearrangement joins TRBV6-5 to TRBJ1-5; TRBD1 matches 8 bases. Germline CDR1 is MNHEY and CDR2 is SVGAGI. V dropped 7 bases and J dropped 6; count of bases not matched to a gene: 23. CDR3 size: 19 residues. CDR3 in DNA: TGTGCCAGCAATTATTACCCGGGACAGGTGGGTCTGGGTGGTCAGCCCCAGCATTTT. This translates into CASNYYPGQVGLGGQPQHF.